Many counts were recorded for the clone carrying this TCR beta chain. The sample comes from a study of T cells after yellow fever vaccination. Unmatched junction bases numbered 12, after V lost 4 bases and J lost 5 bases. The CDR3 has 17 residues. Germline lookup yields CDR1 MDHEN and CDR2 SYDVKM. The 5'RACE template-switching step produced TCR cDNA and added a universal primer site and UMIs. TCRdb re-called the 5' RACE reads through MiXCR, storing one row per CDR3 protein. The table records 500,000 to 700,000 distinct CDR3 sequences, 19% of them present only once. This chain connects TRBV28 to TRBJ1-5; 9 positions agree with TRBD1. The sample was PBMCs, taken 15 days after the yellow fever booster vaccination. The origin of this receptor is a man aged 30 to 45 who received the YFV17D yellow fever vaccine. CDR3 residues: CASSSPHRGLGDQPQHF. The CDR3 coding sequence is TGTGCCAGCAGTTCACCTCACAGGGGGCTGGGGGATCAGCCCCAGCATTTT.